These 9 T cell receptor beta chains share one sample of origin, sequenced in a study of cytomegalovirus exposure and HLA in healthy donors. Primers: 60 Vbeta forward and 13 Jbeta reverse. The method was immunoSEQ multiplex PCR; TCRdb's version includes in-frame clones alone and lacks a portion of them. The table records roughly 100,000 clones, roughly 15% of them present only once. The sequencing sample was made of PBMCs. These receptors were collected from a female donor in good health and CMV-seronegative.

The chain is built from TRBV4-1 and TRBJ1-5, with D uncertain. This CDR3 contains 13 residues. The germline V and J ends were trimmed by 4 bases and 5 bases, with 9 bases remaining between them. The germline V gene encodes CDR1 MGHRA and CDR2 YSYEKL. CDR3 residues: CASSPNRDQPQHF. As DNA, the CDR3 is TGCGCCAGCAGCCCAAATCGGGATCAGCCCCAGCATTTT.

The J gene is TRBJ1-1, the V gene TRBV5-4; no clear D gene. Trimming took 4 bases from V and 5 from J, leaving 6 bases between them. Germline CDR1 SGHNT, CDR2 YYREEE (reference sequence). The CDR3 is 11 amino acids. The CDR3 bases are TGTGCCAGCAGCCGGGAAACTGAAGCTTTCTTT. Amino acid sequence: CASSRETEAFF.

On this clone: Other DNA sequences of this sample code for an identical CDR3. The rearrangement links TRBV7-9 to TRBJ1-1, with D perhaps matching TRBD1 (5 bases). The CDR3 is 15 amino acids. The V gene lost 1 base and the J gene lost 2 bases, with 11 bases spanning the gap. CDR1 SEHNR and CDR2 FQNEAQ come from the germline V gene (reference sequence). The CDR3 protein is CASSLEGALNTEAFF. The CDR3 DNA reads TGTGCCAGCAGCTTAGAAGGGGCCCTAAACACTGAAGCTTTCTTT.

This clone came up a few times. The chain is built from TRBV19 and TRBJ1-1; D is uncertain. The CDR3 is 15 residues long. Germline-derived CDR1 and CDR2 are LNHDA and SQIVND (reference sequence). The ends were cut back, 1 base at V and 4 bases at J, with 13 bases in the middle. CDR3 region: CASSIVPSGGTEAFF. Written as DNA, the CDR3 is TGTGCCAGTAGTATAGTCCCCTCGGGAGGCACTGAAGCTTTCTTT. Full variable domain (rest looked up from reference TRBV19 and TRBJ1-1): DGGITQSPKYLFRKEGQNVTLSCEQNLNHDAMYWYRQDPGQGLRLIYYSQIVNDFQKGDIAEGYSVSREKKESFPLTVTSAQKNPTAFYLCASSIVPSGGTEAFFGQGTRLTVV.

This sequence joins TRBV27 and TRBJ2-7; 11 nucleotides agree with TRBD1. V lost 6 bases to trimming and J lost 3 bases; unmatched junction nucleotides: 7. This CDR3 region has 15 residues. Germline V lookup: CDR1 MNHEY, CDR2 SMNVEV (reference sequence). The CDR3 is CASRLDRGLLYEQYF. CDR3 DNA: TGTGCCAGCAGGCTGGACAGGGGGCTTCTCTACGAGCAGTACTTC.

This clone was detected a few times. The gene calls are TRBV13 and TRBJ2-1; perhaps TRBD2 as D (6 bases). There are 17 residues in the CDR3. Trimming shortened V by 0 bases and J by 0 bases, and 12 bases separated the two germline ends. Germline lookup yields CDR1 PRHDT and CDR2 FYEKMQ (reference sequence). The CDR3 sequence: CASSLGAGPSSYNEQFF. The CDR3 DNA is TGTGCCAGCAGCTTAGGCGCGGGGCCTAGCTCCTACAATGAGCAGTTCTTC. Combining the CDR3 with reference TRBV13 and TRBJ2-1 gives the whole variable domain AAGVIQSPRHLIKEKRETATLKCYPIPRHDTVYWYQQGPGQDPQFLISFYEKMQSDKGSIPDRFSAQQFSDYHSELNMSSLELGDSALYFCASSLGAGPSSYNEQFFGPGTRLTVL.

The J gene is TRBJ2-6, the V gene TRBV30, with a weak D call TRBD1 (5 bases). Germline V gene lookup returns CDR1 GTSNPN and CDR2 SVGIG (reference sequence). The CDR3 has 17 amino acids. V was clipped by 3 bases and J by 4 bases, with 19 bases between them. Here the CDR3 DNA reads TGTGCCTGGAGGCGAGGAAGGGCAGGGTCAGGGGCCAACGTCCTGACTTTC. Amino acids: CAWRRGRAGSGANVLTF.

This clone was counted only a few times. CDR3 region: CSVRRDSSTDTQYF. The CDR3 nucleotides read TGCAGCGTGCGAAGGGACTCCAGCACAGATACGCAGTATTTT. The rearrangement links TRBV29-1 to TRBJ2-3; tentatively, D is TRBD2 (6 bases). Trimming took 6 bases from V and 0 from J, leaving 13 bases between them. The CDR3 is 14 residues long. The V gene's germline CDR1 is SQVTM and CDR2 ANQGSEA.

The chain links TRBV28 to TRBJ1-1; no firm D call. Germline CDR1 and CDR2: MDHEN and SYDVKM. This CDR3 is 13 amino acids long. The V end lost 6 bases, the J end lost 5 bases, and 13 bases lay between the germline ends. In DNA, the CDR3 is TGTGCCAGCAGCGCTGCCGGAGGGACTGAAGCTTTCTTT. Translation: CASSAAGGTEAFF.